Listed below are T cell receptor beta chains from one sample, sequenced in a study of cytomegalovirus exposure and HLA in healthy donors. Libraries were prepared by immunoSEQ multiplex PCR; TCRdb keeps only in-frame clonotypes and omits some of them. Of about 160,000 clones listed, 60% to 80% were seen once; the top ten hold roughly 1.5%. Specimen: PBMCs. These receptors all stem from a woman aged 25 to 45 in good health and CMV-seronegative. Both conserved end residues are part of each CDR3. The order of the fields is D gene, clone size, V gene, J gene, CDR3 DNA, CDR3 protein. A D gene is named only where the DNA matches it firmly. Rows may omit the clone size; those that give it use once, few, many or a size class.

D gene: TRBD1
clone size: NA
V gene: TRBV29-1
J gene: TRBJ1-1
CDR3 DNA: TGCAGCGTTCCTCAGGGACAGGGAAGGAACATGAACACTGAAGCTTTCTTT
CDR3 protein: CSVPQGQGRNMNTEAFF

D gene: TRBD2
clone size: NA
V gene: TRBV11-2
J gene: TRBJ2-1
CDR3 DNA: TGTGCCAGCAGCTTAGGGACTAGCGGTGTATACAATGAGCAGTTCTTC
CDR3 protein: CASSLGTSGVYNEQFF

D gene: NA
clone size: NA
V gene: TRBV19
J gene: TRBJ2-2
CDR3 DNA: TGTGCCAGTAGGGGGGCAGATACCCTCACCGGGGAGCTGTTTTTT
CDR3 protein: CASRGADTLTGELFF

D gene: NA
clone size: once
V gene: TRBV11-2
J gene: TRBJ2-5
CDR3 DNA: TGTGCCAGCAGCCCCCTGTCTGAGACCCAGTACTTC
CDR3 protein: CASSPLSETQYF

D gene: TRBD2
clone size: NA
V gene: TRBV6-5
J gene: TRBJ2-1
CDR3 DNA: TGTGCCAGCAGGCTAGCGGGGGCCGAGAATGAGCAGTTCTTC
CDR3 protein: CASRLAGAENEQFF

D gene: TRBD1
clone size: NA
V gene: TRBV5-1
J gene: TRBJ1-4
CDR3 DNA: TGCGCCAGCAGCTTGGGGTTCGGGACAGGGGATGAAAAACTGTTTTTT
CDR3 protein: CASSLGFGTGDEKLFF

D gene: NA
clone size: NA
V gene: TRBV29-1
J gene: TRBJ2-1
CDR3 DNA: TGCAGCGTTGCACTAGTTCCCAATGAGCAGTTCTTC
CDR3 protein: CSVALVPNEQFF

D gene: NA
clone size: NA
V gene: TRBV9
J gene: TRBJ2-3
CDR3 DNA: TGTGCCAGCAGCGTAGTCCAAAACTCCTTCAACACAGATACGCAGTATTTT
CDR3 protein: CASSVVQNSFNTDTQYF

D gene: TRBD2
clone size: few
V gene: TRBV28
J gene: TRBJ2-3
CDR3 DNA: TGTGCCAGCAACTGGGCGGGAGGGGATACGCAGTATTTT
CDR3 protein: CASNWAGGDTQYF

D gene: NA
clone size: NA
V gene: TRBV5-4
J gene: TRBJ1-2
CDR3 DNA: TGTGCCAGCAGCTTGGACATCCCATATGGCTACACCTTC
CDR3 protein: CASSLDIPYGYTF

D gene: NA
clone size: NA
V gene: TRBV7-9
J gene: TRBJ1-1
CDR3 DNA: TGTGCCAGCAGCCGTCAGGTTTCCCGAGCTTTCTTT
CDR3 protein: CASSRQVSRAFF

D gene: TRBD1
clone size: few
V gene: TRBV19
J gene: TRBJ1-2
CDR3 DNA: TGTGCCAGTAGTTCGCGGACAGGGGCGGGCGGCTACACCTTC
CDR3 protein: CASSSRTGAGGYTF

D gene: NA
clone size: NA
V gene: TRBV6-5
J gene: TRBJ1-2
CDR3 DNA: TGTGCCAGCAGTTACACGGACAGCTCACCCAGTGGCTACACCTTC
CDR3 protein: CASSYTDSSPSGYTF

D gene: NA
clone size: NA
V gene: TRBV30
J gene: TRBJ2-3
CDR3 DNA: TGTGCCTGGAGTGAAGGGGGAGTTGGTGGGGATACGCAGTATTTT
CDR3 protein: CAWSEGGVGGDTQYF

D gene: TRBD1
clone size: NA
V gene: TRBV5-1
J gene: TRBJ2-7
CDR3 DNA: TGCGCCAGCAGCCTAGGACAGGGGGCCTTCGGGGACGAGCAGTACTTC
CDR3 protein: CASSLGQGAFGDEQYF

D gene: TRBD1
clone size: NA
V gene: TRBV11-2
J gene: TRBJ2-3
CDR3 DNA: TGTGCCAGCAGCCCCACAGGGGGTGGCACAGATACGCAGTATTTT
CDR3 protein: CASSPTGGGTDTQYF

D gene: NA
clone size: NA
V gene: TRBV28
J gene: TRBJ1-4
CDR3 DNA: TGTGCCAGCAGTTTAGTAGACAGAGCAACTAATGAAAAACTGTTTTTT
CDR3 protein: CASSLVDRATNEKLFF

D gene: NA
clone size: NA
V gene: TRBV19
J gene: TRBJ1-2
CDR3 DNA: TGTGCCAGTAGTATAATTGGAGAGGATGGCTACACCTTC
CDR3 protein: CASSIIGEDGYTF

D gene: NA
clone size: NA
V gene: TRBV28
J gene: TRBJ2-5
CDR3 DNA: TGTGCCAGCAGTCCTCCTAGTCTCAAAGAGGAGCAGTACTTC
CDR3 protein: CASSPPSLKEEQYF

D gene: TRBD1
clone size: few
V gene: TRBV4-1
J gene: TRBJ1-4
CDR3 DNA: TGCGCCAGCAGCAACCCGTACAGGGGATCTAATGAAAAACTGTTTTTT
CDR3 protein: CASSNPYRGSNEKLFF

D gene: NA
clone size: NA
V gene: TRBV27
J gene: TRBJ1-2
CDR3 DNA: TGTGCCAGCAGTTTTGGGGGCAACTATGGCTACACCTTC
CDR3 protein: CASSFGGNYGYTF

D gene: TRBD1
clone size: NA
V gene: TRBV13
J gene: TRBJ1-2
CDR3 DNA: TGTGCCAGCAGCGCCGCCGGGACAGGCACTAACTATGGCTACACCTTC
CDR3 protein: CASSAAGTGTNYGYTF

D gene: TRBD1
clone size: NA
V gene: TRBV5-1
J gene: TRBJ1-5
CDR3 DNA: TGCGCCAGCAGCCTGGGGGACAGTAGCAATCAGCCCCAGCATTTT
CDR3 protein: CASSLGDSSNQPQHF

D gene: NA
clone size: NA
V gene: TRBV19
J gene: TRBJ2-7
CDR3 DNA: TGTGCCAGTAGTACTGCGACTACAGTCTACGAGCAGTACTTC
CDR3 protein: CASSTATTVYEQYF

D gene: TRBD1
clone size: NA
V gene: TRBV5-1
J gene: TRBJ1-4
CDR3 DNA: TGCGCCAGCAGCCTCCGGCCTGGGACAGGGGGCGAAAAACTGTTTTTT
CDR3 protein: CASSLRPGTGGEKLFF

D gene: NA
clone size: NA
V gene: TRBV7-2
J gene: TRBJ2-5
CDR3 DNA: TGTGCCAGCAGCTTAGACTGGGCCCAAGAGACCCAGTACTTC
CDR3 protein: CASSLDWAQETQYF

D gene: NA
clone size: NA
V gene: TRBV28
J gene: TRBJ1-1
CDR3 DNA: TGTGCCAGCAGTTTATCAACAGCCGGAGCTTTCTTT
CDR3 protein: CASSLSTAGAFF

D gene: NA
clone size: NA
V gene: TRBV2
J gene: TRBJ2-7
CDR3 DNA: TGTGCCAGCAGAACTCAGGCAGGGTGGTACGAGCAGTACTTC
CDR3 protein: CASRTQAGWYEQYF

D gene: NA
clone size: NA
V gene: TRBV5-1
J gene: TRBJ1-1
CDR3 DNA: TGCGCCAGCAGCCCCATGACAGGCGACACTGAAGCTTTCTTT
CDR3 protein: CASSPMTGDTEAFF

D gene: NA
clone size: NA
V gene: TRBV7-7
J gene: TRBJ2-5
CDR3 DNA: TGTGCCAGCAGTTCCGGTCTCCAAGAGACCCAGTACTTC
CDR3 protein: CASSSGLQETQYF

D gene: TRBD1
clone size: NA
V gene: TRBV11-2
J gene: TRBJ1-1
CDR3 DNA: TGTGCCAGCAGCTGGGACAGAAACACTGAAGCTTTCTTT
CDR3 protein: CASSWDRNTEAFF

D gene: NA
clone size: NA
V gene: TRBV27
J gene: TRBJ2-1
CDR3 DNA: TGTGCCAGCAGCCGGGGAGCGAGGAATGAGCAGTTCTTC
CDR3 protein: CASSRGARNEQFF

D gene: NA
clone size: NA
V gene: TRBV27
J gene: TRBJ1-1
CDR3 DNA: TGTGCCAGCAGTCCTACCCTCAGGGGAATGAACACTGAAGCTTTCTTT
CDR3 protein: CASSPTLRGMNTEAFF

D gene: NA
clone size: NA
V gene: TRBV27
J gene: TRBJ2-3
CDR3 DNA: TGCGCCAGCAGTGCCGGGACTGCCCTCCATACGCAGTATTTT
CDR3 protein: CASSAGTALHTQYF

D gene: TRBD1
clone size: few
V gene: TRBV6-1
J gene: TRBJ1-3
CDR3 DNA: TGTGCCAGCAGTGAAAGTCGGGACAGGAGCTCTGGAAACACCATATATTTT
CDR3 protein: CASSESRDRSSGNTIYF

D gene: NA
clone size: NA
V gene: TRBV7-5
J gene: TRBJ2-5
CDR3 DNA: TGTGTCAGAAGCTTACTGGGACAGGGGAACCAAGAGACCCAGTACTTC
CDR3 protein: CVRSLLGQGNQETQYF

D gene: NA
clone size: NA
V gene: TRBV18
J gene: TRBJ1-1
CDR3 DNA: TGTGCCAGCTCACATTCGGGACAATATATTATGAACACTGAAGCTTTCTTT
CDR3 protein: CASSHSGQYIMNTEAFF

D gene: TRBD2
clone size: few
V gene: TRBV10-3
J gene: TRBJ2-7
CDR3 DNA: TGTGCCATCAGTGATGAAATACGGGGGGGCCTGTACTTC
CDR3 protein: CAISDEIRGGLYF

D gene: TRBD1
clone size: once
V gene: TRBV5-6
J gene: TRBJ1-1
CDR3 DNA: TGTGCCAGCAGCTTGGTTAGGTCAGGGGGCACTGAAGCTTTCTTT
CDR3 protein: CASSLVRSGGTEAFF

D gene: NA
clone size: NA
V gene: TRBV30
J gene: TRBJ2-6
CDR3 DNA: TGTGCCTGGAGTCTTAGCTCTGGGGCCAACGTCCTGACTTTC
CDR3 protein: CAWSLSSGANVLTF

D gene: TRBD2
clone size: NA
V gene: TRBV27
J gene: TRBJ2-3
CDR3 DNA: TGTGCCAGCACACTAGCGGGGGGGCTATCCGCAGATACGCAGTATTTT
CDR3 protein: CASTLAGGLSADTQYF

D gene: TRBD2
clone size: few
V gene: TRBV29-1
J gene: TRBJ2-5
CDR3 DNA: TGCAGCTCCCACGGCGGGGGGGCGGGATTTGAGACCCAGTACTTC
CDR3 protein: CSSHGGGAGFETQYF

D gene: NA
clone size: NA
V gene: TRBV29-1
J gene: TRBJ1-2
CDR3 DNA: TGCAGCGTTGACGAGGACTATGGCTACACCTTC
CDR3 protein: CSVDEDYGYTF

D gene: TRBD2
clone size: NA
V gene: TRBV2
J gene: TRBJ2-5
CDR3 DNA: TGTGCCAGCAGAGATAATAGCGGGGGGTGGGAGACCCAGTACTTC
CDR3 protein: CASRDNSGGWETQYF

D gene: NA
clone size: NA
V gene: TRBV19
J gene: TRBJ1-4
CDR3 DNA: TGTGCCAGTAGTATAGAAGCCGGGGAAGGTGAAAAACTGTTTTTT
CDR3 protein: CASSIEAGEGEKLFF

D gene: TRBD1
clone size: NA
V gene: TRBV11-2
J gene: TRBJ2-5
CDR3 DNA: TGTGCCAGCAGCTTCAGTGTAGGCGGACAGGGGGCCCCCCAGTACTTC
CDR3 protein: CASSFSVGGQGAPQYF

D gene: NA
clone size: NA
V gene: TRBV19
J gene: TRBJ1-1
CDR3 DNA: TGTGCCAGTATCCGCGGCGCTGGCGCTGAAGCTTTCTTT
CDR3 protein: CASIRGAGAEAFF

D gene: NA
clone size: few
V gene: TRBV29-1
J gene: TRBJ2-7
CDR3 DNA: TGCAGCGTTGAGACCGGAGGCGAGCAGTACTTC
CDR3 protein: CSVETGGEQYF

D gene: NA
clone size: NA
V gene: TRBV20-1
J gene: TRBJ2-2
CDR3 DNA: TGCAGTGCTAGCAGGGGCGGGGAGCTGTTTTTT
CDR3 protein: CSASRGGELFF